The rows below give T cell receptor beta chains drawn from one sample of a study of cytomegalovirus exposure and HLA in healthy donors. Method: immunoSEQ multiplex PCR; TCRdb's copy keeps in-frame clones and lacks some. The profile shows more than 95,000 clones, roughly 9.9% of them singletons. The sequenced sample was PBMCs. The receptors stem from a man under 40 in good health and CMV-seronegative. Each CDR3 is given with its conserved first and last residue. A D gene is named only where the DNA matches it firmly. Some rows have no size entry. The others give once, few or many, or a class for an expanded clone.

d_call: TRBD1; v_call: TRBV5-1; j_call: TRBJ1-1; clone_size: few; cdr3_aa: CATSMTGGLNTEAFF; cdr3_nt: TGCGCCACCTCCATGACAGGGGGTTTGAACACTGAAGCTTTCTTT
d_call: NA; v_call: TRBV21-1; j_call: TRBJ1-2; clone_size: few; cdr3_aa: CAAPRSGGYTF; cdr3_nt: TGTGCCGCCCCTAGGTCCGGGGGCTACACCTTC
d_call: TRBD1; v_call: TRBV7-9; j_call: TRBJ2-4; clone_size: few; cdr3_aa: CASSPRTGGAHIQYF; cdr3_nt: TGTGCCAGCAGCCCGCGGACAGGGGGCGCGCACATTCAGTACTTC
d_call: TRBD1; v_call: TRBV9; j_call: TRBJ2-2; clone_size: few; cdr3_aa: CASSAGQGGVKIGELFF; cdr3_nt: TGTGCCAGCAGCGCCGGACAGGGGGGAGTTAAGATCGGGGAGCTGTTTTTT
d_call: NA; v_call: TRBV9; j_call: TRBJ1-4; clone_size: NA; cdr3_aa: CASSVALRDTNEKLFF; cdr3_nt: TGTGCCAGCAGCGTAGCCCTCCGGGATACTAATGAAAAACTGTTTTTT
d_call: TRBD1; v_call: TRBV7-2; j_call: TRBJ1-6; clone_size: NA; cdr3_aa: CASSRTGENSPLHF; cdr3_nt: TGTGCCAGCAGCAGGACAGGGGAGAATTCACCCCTCCACTTT
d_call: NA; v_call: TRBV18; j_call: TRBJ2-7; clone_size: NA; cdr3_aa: CASSPTVTYEQYF; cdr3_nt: TGTGCCAGCTCGCCGACAGTTACCTACGAGCAGTACTTC
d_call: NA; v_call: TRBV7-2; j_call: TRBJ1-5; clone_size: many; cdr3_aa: CASSLRGNQPQHF; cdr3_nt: TGTGCCAGCAGCCTTAGAGGGAATCAGCCCCAGCATTTT
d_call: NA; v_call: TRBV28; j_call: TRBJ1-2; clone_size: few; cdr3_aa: CASSSPSGSNYGYTF; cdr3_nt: TGTGCCAGCAGTTCCCCATCGGGATCTAACTATGGCTACACCTTC
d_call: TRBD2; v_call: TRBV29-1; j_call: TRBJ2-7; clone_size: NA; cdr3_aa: CSVKLARGSYEQYF; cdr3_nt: TGCAGCGTTAAACTAGCGCGAGGAAGCTACGAGCAGTACTTC
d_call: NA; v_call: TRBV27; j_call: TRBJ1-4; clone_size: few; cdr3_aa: CASSYRFGLNEKLFF; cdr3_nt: TGTGCCAGCAGCTATAGGTTTGGGCTTAATGAAAAACTGTTTTTT
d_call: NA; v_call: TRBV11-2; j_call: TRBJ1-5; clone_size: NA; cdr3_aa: CASSPYSSQPQHF; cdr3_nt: TGTGCCAGCAGCCCCTACAGTTCGCAGCCCCAGCATTTT
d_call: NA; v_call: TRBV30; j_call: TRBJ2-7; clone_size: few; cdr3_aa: CAWEGGAKEYF; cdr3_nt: TGTGCCTGGGAGGGGGGGGCCAAAGAGTACTTC
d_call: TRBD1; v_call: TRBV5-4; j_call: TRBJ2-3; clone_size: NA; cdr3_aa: CASSYEYQGALTDTQYF; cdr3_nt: TGTGCCAGCAGCTACGAGTATCAGGGGGCGTTAACAGATACGCAGTATTTT
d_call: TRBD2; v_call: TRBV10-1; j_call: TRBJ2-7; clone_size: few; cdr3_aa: CASSEGLANDEQYF; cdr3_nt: TGCGCCAGCAGTGAGGGACTAGCGAACGACGAGCAGTACTTC
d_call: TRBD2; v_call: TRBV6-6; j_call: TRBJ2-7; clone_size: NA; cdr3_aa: CASSGEGLKTYEQYF; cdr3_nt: TGTGCCAGCAGCGGTGAGGGACTAAAAACCTACGAGCAGTACTTC
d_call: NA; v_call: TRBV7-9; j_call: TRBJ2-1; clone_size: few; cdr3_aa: CASSLVDSRDEQFF; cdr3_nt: TGTGCCAGCAGCTTAGTGGACAGTCGGGATGAGCAGTTCTTC
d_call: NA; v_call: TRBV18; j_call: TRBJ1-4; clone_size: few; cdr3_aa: CASSRGQNEKLFF; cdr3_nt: TGTGCCAGCTCACGCGGACAGAATGAAAAACTGTTTTTT
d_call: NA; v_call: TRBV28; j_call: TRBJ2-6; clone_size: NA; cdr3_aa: CASSRRGSGANVLTF; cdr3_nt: TGTGCCAGCAGCCGGAGAGGCTCTGGGGCCAACGTCCTGACTTTC
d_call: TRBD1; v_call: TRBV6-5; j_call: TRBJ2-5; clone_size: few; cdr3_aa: CASSLGTGGNQETQYF; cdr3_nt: TGTGCCAGCAGTTTGGGGACAGGGGGCAATCAAGAGACCCAGTACTTC
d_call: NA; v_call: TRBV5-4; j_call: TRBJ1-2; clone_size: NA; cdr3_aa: CASSFPGGALPGYGYTF; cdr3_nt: TGTGCCAGCAGCTTCCCGGGGGGGGCGCTTCCCGGCTATGGCTACACCTTC
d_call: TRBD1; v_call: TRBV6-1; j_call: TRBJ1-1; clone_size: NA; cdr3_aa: CASKEGALSTEAFF; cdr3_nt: TGTGCCAGCAAGGAGGGGGCCCTGAGTACTGAAGCTTTCTTT
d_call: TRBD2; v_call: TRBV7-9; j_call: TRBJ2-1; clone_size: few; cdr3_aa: CASSPWTSGCKQFF; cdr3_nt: TGTGCCAGCAGCCCCTGGACTAGCGGGTGTAAGCAGTTCTTC
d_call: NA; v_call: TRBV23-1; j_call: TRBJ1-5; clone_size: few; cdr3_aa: CASRYRPNQPQHF; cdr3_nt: TGCGCCAGCCGCTACAGACCCAATCAGCCCCAGCATTTT
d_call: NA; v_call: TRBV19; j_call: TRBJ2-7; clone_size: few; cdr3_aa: CASSMDRGGGPLNEQYF; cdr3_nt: TGTGCCAGTAGTATGGATAGGGGCGGGGGCCCTTTGAACGAGCAGTACTTC
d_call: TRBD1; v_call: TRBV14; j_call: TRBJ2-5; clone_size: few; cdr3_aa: CASSPRDRSRETQYF; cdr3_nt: TGTGCCAGCAGCCCCCGGGACAGGTCGCGAGAGACCCAGTACTTC
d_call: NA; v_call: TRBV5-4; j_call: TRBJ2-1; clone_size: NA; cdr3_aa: CASSLDLQGKGEQFF; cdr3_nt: TGTGCCAGCAGCCTCGATCTACAGGGTAAGGGTGAGCAGTTCTTC
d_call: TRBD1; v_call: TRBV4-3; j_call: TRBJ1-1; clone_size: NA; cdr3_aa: CASSYRGNTEAFF; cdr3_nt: TGCGCCAGCAGCTACAGGGGTAACACTGAAGCTTTCTTT
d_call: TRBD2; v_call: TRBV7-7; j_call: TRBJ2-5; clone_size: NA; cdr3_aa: CASSPFGGGETQYF; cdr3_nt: TGTGCTAGCAGCCCTTTCGGGGGAGGGGAGACCCAGTACTTC
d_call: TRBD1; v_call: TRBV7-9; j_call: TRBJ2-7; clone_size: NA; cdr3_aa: CASSPDRAYSYEQYF; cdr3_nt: TGTGCCAGCAGTCCCGACAGGGCTTACTCCTACGAGCAGTACTTC
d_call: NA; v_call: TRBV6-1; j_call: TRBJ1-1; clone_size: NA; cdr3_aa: CASSEEPGLTEAFF; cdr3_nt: TGTGCCAGCAGTGAAGAGCCGGGTCTGACTGAAGCTTTCTTT
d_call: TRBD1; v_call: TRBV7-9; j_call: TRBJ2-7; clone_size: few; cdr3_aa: CASSLPGQGVYEQYF; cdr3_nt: TGTGCCAGCAGCTTGCCGGGACAGGGGGTCTACGAGCAGTACTTC
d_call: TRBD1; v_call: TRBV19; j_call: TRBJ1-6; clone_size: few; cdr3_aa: CASSPQTGSPLHF; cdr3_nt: TGTGCCAGTAGTCCCCAGACAGGGTCCCCCCTCCACTTT
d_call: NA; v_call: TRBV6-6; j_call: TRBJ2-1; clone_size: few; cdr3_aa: CASSYSSRGRYNEQFF; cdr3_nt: TGTGCCAGCAGTTACTCGAGCAGGGGCCGGTACAATGAGCAGTTCTTC
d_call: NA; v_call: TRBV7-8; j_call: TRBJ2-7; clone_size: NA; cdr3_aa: CASSLADRLYEQYF; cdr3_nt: TGTGCCAGCAGCTTAGCCGACAGGCTCTACGAGCAGTACTTC
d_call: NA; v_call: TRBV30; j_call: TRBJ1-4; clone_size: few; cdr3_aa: CAWIDSLGEKLFF; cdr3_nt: TGTGCCTGGATTGACAGCCTTGGTGAAAAACTGTTTTTT
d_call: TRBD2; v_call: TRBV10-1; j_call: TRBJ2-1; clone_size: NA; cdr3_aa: CASSRRLAGADEQFF; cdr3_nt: TGCGCCAGCAGCAGGCGTCTAGCGGGAGCGGATGAGCAGTTCTTC
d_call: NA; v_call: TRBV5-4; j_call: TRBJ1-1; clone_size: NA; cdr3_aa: CASSLVEVNTEAFF; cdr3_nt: TGTGCCAGCAGCTTGGTTGAGGTGAACACTGAAGCTTTCTTT
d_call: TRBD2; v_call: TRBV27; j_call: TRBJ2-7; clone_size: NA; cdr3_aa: CASSPAKTSGHEQYF; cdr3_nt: TGTGCCAGCAGTCCCGCCAAGACTAGCGGGCACGAGCAGTACTTC
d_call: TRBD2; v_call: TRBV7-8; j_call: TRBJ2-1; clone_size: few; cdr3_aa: CASSTPTSGGRNEQFF; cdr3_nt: TGTGCCAGCAGCACACCGACTAGCGGGGGGCGTAATGAGCAGTTCTTC
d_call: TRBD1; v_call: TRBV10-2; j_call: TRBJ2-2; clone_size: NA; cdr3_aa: CASSETGATGELFF; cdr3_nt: TGCGCCAGCAGTGAGACAGGGGCCACCGGGGAGCTGTTTTTT
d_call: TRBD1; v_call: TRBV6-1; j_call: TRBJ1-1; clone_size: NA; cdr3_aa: CASSGGQGATEAFF; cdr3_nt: TGTGCCAGCAGTGGCGGACAGGGCGCCACTGAAGCTTTCTTT
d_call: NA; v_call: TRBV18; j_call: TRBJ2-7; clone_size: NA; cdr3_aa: CASSPPEESSYEQYF; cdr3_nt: TGTGCCAGCTCACCACCCGAGGAAAGCTCCTACGAGCAGTACTTC
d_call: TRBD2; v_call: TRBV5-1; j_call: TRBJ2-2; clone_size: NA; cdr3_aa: CASSLVAGNTGELFF; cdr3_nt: TGCGCCAGCAGCCTGGTAGCGGGAAACACCGGGGAGCTGTTTTTT
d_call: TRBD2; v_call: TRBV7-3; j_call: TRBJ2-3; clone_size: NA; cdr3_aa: CASSSAGGGTDTQYF; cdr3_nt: TGTGCCAGCAGCTCCGCGGGAGGGGGCACAGATACGCAGTATTTT
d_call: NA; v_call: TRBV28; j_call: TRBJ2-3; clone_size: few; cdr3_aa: CASSWSNTQYF; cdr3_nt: TGTGCCAGCAGTTGGAGTAATACGCAGTATTTT
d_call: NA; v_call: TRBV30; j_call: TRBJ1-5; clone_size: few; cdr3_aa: CAWSVSDTGHSNQPQHF; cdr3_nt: TGTGCCTGGAGTGTGTCCGATACAGGGCATAGCAATCAGCCCCAGCATTTT
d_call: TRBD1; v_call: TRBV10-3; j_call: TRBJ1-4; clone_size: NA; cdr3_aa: CASGGDPGQGASNEKLFF; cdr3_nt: TGTGCCTCCGGTGGGGACCCGGGACAGGGGGCGTCTAATGAAAAACTGTTTTTT
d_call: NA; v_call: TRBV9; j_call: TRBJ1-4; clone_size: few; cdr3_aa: CASSVAGQGKEKLFF; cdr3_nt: TGTGCCAGCAGCGTAGCTGGTCAGGGGAAAGAAAAACTGTTTTTT
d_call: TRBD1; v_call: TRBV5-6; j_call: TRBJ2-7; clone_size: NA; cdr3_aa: CASSVGQSIYEQYF; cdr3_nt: TGTGCCAGCAGCGTGGGACAGTCGATCTACGAGCAGTACTTC
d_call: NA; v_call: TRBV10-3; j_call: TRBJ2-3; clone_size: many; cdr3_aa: CAISPGDTQYF; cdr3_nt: TGTGCCATTTCTCCAGGGGATACGCAGTATTTT
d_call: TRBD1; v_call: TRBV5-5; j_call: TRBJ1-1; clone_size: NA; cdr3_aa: CASSLYRGGTEAFF; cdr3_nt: TGTGCCAGCAGCTTATACAGGGGTGGTACTGAAGCTTTCTTT
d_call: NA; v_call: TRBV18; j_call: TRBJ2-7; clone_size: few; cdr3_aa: CASSRGRQGGGEQYF; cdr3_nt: TGTGCCAGCTCACGGGGTAGACAGGGAGGAGGCGAGCAGTACTTC
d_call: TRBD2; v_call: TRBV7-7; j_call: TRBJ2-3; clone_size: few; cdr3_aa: CASSLGGRGTDTQYF; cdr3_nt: TGTGCTAGCAGCTTAGGCGGGAGGGGCACAGATACGCAGTATTTT
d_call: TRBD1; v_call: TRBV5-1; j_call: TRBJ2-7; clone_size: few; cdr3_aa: CASSPLGGQGNHEQYF; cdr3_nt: TGCGCCAGCAGCCCCCTCGGGGGACAGGGTAATCACGAGCAGTACTTC